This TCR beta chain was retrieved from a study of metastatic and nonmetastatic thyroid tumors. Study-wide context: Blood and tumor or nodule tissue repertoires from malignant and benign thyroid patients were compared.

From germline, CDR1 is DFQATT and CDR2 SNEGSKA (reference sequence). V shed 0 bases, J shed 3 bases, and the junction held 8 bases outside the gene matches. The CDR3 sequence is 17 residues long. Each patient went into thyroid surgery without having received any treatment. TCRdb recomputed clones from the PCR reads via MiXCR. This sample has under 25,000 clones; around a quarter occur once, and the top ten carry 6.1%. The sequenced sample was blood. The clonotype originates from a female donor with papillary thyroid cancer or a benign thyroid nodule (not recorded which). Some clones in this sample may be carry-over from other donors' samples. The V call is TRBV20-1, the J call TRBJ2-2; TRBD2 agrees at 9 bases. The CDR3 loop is CSARDPEAGGDTGELFF. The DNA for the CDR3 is TGCAGTGCTAGAGATCCGGAGGCGGGAGGGGACACCGGGGAGCTGTTTTTT.